By share, the clone carrying this T cell receptor (beta chain) ranks as medium-sized. The antigen is undetermined. Study-wide results and limits: Tumor-infiltrating Treg TCR alpha and beta sequences overlapped most with tumor naive CD4+ T cells, then blood naive.

Constant-region reverse primers amplified full-length variable regions, followed by semi-nested Nested Universal Primer A PCR. TCRdb re-called the 5' RACE reads through MiXCR, storing one row per CDR3 protein. This table holds around 50,000 distinct CDR3 sequences, roughly 17% found once. Purified naive CD4+ T cells were depleted of CD25+ Tregs. The CDR3 covers 14 residues. Between the trimmed V and J ends, which lost 5 bases and 1 base, there was a span of 11 bases. Per the germline V gene, CDR1 is SGHTA and CDR2 is FQGTGA. This sequence was found in a female donor with breast cancer. The chain uses TRBV7-3 and TRBJ1-1; D is possibly TRBD1 (6 bases). Specimen: naive CD4+ T cells sorted from blood. The sample's subset: naive CD4+ T cells, CD4+CD45RA+CD25-. The CDR3 is CASSPGHQNTEAFF. Written as DNA, the CDR3 is TGTGCCAGCAGCCCGGGACACCAGAACACTGAAGCTTTCTTT.